This entry lists 29 T cell receptor beta chains sequenced from one sample in a study of T cell responses to AZD1222 COVID-19 vaccine. Here immunoSEQ multiplex PCR was the method, and the copy in TCRdb shows in-frame clones only, minus some. The sample lists about 130,000 clones; roughly nine tenths were seen once. This specimen consisted of peripheral blood, obtained on day 0 of AZD1222 vaccination. The receptor source for this set is an adult in good health.

The chain links TRBV4-3 to TRBJ2-1; 10 bases match TRBD2. Germline CDR1 is LGHNA and CDR2 is YSLEER. The V gene end was trimmed by 2 bases and the J gene end by 10 bases; junction bases not matched to a gene: 14. This CDR3 is built from 17 residues. The CDR3 nucleotides are TGCGCCAGCAGCCAAATGGGCCCTAGCGGGAGTATCTGGGAGCAGTTCTTC. This translates into CASSQMGPSGSIWEQFF.

This chain uses TRBV13 with TRBJ2-1; TRBD2 matches 9 bases. V was clipped by 4 bases and J by 1 base; unmatched bases: 17. Germline V gene data show CDR1 as PRHDT and CDR2 as FYEKMQ (reference sequence). The CDR3 length is 20 residues. The CDR3 loop is CASSSLGREGPGGSYNEQFF. CDR3 bases: TGTGCCAGCAGCTCCCTAGGGCGGGAGGGCCCTGGGGGTTCCTACAATGAGCAGTTCTTC. Full variable domain (remainder filled in from reference TRBV13 and TRBJ2-1): AAGVIQSPRHLIKEKRETATLKCYPIPRHDTVYWYQQGPGQDPQFLISFYEKMQSDKGSIPDRFSAQQFSDYHSELNMSSLELGDSALYFCASSSLGREGPGGSYNEQFFGPGTRLTVL.

This clone has only one observation. V gene TRBV13 combines with J gene TRBJ2-1; D not resolved. This CDR3 is 16 amino acids long. Trimming shortened V by 2 bases and J by 7 bases, and 18 bases separated the two germline ends. Germline V CDR1 and CDR2: PRHDT, FYEKMQ (reference sequence). CDR3 DNA sequence: TGTGCCAGCAGCTTATCTGCATCCGGCTTAAGGAATGAGCAGTTCTTC. Encoded protein: CASSLSASGLRNEQFF. Using reference TRBV13 and TRBJ2-1 for the parts outside the CDR3, the full variable domain is AAGVIQSPRHLIKEKRETATLKCYPIPRHDTVYWYQQGPGQDPQFLISFYEKMQSDKGSIPDRFSAQQFSDYHSELNMSSLELGDSALYFCASSLSASGLRNEQFFGPGTRLTVL.

This CDR3 is CATSDRGFGNQPQHF. CDR3 DNA: TGTGCCACCAGTGATCGTGGGTTTGGCAATCAGCCCCAGCATTTT. The chain is built from TRBV24-1 and TRBJ1-5; D is ambiguous. Trimming shortened V by 3 bases and J by 2 bases, and 10 bases separated the two germline ends. CDR3 length equals 15 residues. Germline loops: CDR1 KGHDR, CDR2 SFDVKD.

The chain uses TRBV27 and TRBJ2-3, with 8 bases matching TRBD1. V trimming: 2 bases; J trimming: 1 base; junction bases outside the gene matches: 2. The germline V gene encodes CDR1 MNHEY and CDR2 SMNVEV (reference sequence). This CDR3 is built from 15 residues. The CDR3 sequence: CASSLVQGGTDTQYF. Here the CDR3 DNA reads TGTGCCAGCAGTTTAGTACAGGGGGGCACAGATACGCAGTATTTT.

The V call is TRBV7-3, the J call TRBJ2-7, with 10 bases fitting TRBD1. Unmatched junction bases numbered 1, after V lost 3 bases and J lost 5 bases. The germline V gene has CDR1 SGHTA and CDR2 FQGTGA. CDR3 size: 13 residues. This CDR3 reads CASSFGTGDEQYF. The CDR3 region has the DNA TGTGCCAGCAGCTTCGGGACAGGGGACGAGCAGTACTTC.

This chain links TRBV19 with TRBJ1-1; 7 bases are shared with TRBD1. The CDR3 runs 16 residues. The germline CDR1 and CDR2 sequences are LNHDA and SQIVND (reference sequence). V gave up 0 bases and J gave up 3 bases; unmatched junction bases: 7. The CDR3 bases are TGTGCCAGTAGTATAGATCGAGGGGGCCGGGACACTGAAGCTTTCTTT. This codes for CASSIDRGGRDTEAFF.

V usage is TRBV27 and J usage is TRBJ1-5; D gene ambiguous. Trimming removed 4 bases at V and 7 bases at J, with 11 bases between. Looked up from germline, CDR1 is MNHEY and CDR2 is SMNVEV (reference sequence). CDR3 length: 13 residues. For the CDR3, the DNA is TGTGCCAGCAGTTGGGGAGTTGGACAGCCCCAGCATTTT. Its translation: CASSWGVGQPQHF.

The chain combines TRBV9 with TRBJ2-1, with TRBD2 matching 7 bases. This CDR3 comprises 16 residues. Germline V gene sequence: CDR1 SGDLS, CDR2 YYNGEE. V was pared by 4 bases and J by 5 bases, with 12 bases of the junction left unmatched. Here the CDR3 reads CASSFPRGGSNNEQFF. CDR3 DNA: TGTGCCAGCAGCTTCCCACGGGGCGGGAGTAACAATGAGCAGTTCTTC.

V usage is TRBV9 and J usage is TRBJ1-2; D is ambiguous. Deletions cut 4 bases from V and 4 bases from J, with 14 bases between. This CDR3 has 14 residues. CDR1 SGDLS and CDR2 YYNGEE come from the germline V gene. The DNA for the CDR3 is TGTGCCAGCAGCCAGAGGAGCGGCGGCTATGGCTACACCTTC. It translates to CASSQRSGGYGYTF.

The J gene is TRBJ1-1, the V gene TRBV6-2 or TRBV6-3; 8 bases map to TRBD1. Looked up from germline, CDR1 is MNHEY and CDR2 is SVGEGT. This CDR3 comprises 18 residues. The V and J ends lost 0 bases and 4 bases, in that order; junction bases with no gene match: 13. The CDR3 DNA is TGTGCCAGCAGTTACTCTTACATAAAGGGACAGGAAGGCACTGAAGCTTTCTTT. Amino acids: CASSYSYIKGQEGTEAFF.

CDR3 in DNA: TGTGCCCACGATCGGAGCGGGACACGGTTGAGGGAGGATACGCAGTATTTT. It yields the protein CAHDRSGTRLREDTQYF. This sequence joins TRBV11-3 and TRBJ2-3; D may be TRBD2 (7 bases). The CDR3 covers 17 residues. Germline CDR1 and CDR2: SGHNT and YENEEA. Deletions cut 11 bases from V and 6 bases from J, with 30 bases between.

The V call is TRBV7-2, the J call TRBJ2-7, with D perhaps matching TRBD1 or TRBD2 (5 bases each). V lost 5 bases and J 4 bases, leaving 12 bases between the germline ends. This CDR3 has 13 amino acids. Germline V gene lookup returns CDR1 SGHTA and CDR2 FQGNSA. The CDR3, as DNA: TGTGCCAGCAGCCGCCGGGACGCATACGAGCAGTACTTC. Translated: CASSRRDAYEQYF.

The chain carries TRBV28 and TRBJ1-4; 7 bases fit TRBD1. This CDR3 contains 16 residues. Trimming removed 3 bases from V and 0 bases from J; junction bases left unmatched: 4. Germline V lookup: CDR1 MDHEN, CDR2 SYDVKM. For the CDR3, the DNA is TGTGCCAGCAGTTTTTACAGGGGCTCAACTAATGAAAAACTGTTTTTT. Encoded protein: CASSFYRGSTNEKLFF.

The chain employs TRBV28 and TRBJ1-2, with TRBD1 identical over 7 bases. With 3 bases clipped from V and 6 bases from J, the junction kept 10 bases outside the gene matches. This CDR3 has 15 residues. Germline loops: CDR1 MDHEN, CDR2 SYDVKM. CDR3 protein: CASSLPRIGGDGYTF. The CDR3 region has the DNA TGTGCCAGCAGTTTGCCCCGAATAGGGGGCGATGGCTACACCTTC.

The rearrangement joins TRBV7-9 to TRBJ1-2, with D possibly being TRBD1 (5 bases). Germline V gene sequence: CDR1 SEHNR, CDR2 FQNEAQ (reference sequence). The CDR3 sequence is 16 residues long. V was clipped by 5 bases and J by 5 bases, with 21 bases between them. CDR3 amino acids: CASSPAWGLDSYGYTF. The CDR3 DNA reads as TGTGCCAGCAGCCCCGCCTGGGGCCTCGATAGTTATGGCTACACCTTC.

V gene TRBV9 combines with J gene TRBJ2-7; D ambiguous. Germline loops: CDR1 SGDLS, CDR2 YYNGEE. With 0 bases removed from V and 0 bases from J, the gap between germline ends came to 7 bases. This CDR3 region has 14 residues. DNA for the CDR3: TGTGCCAGCAGCGTAGTACCGGTCTCCTACGAGCAGTACTTC. Translated: CASSVVPVSYEQYF.

The chain employs TRBV15 and TRBJ1-3, with a weak D call TRBD1 (5 bases). Per the germline V gene, CDR1 is LNHNV and CDR2 is YYDKDF (reference sequence). V was shortened by 4 bases and J by 2 bases, with 12 bases between the two germline ends. CDR3 size: 15 residues. CDR3 nucleotide sequence: TGTGCCACCAGCACCCAACAGGTCCCTGGAAACACCATATATTTT. It translates to CATSTQQVPGNTIYF.

The V gene is TRBV6-5, the J gene TRBJ2-1; D gene uncertain. The CDR3 loop spans 15 amino acids. Germline CDR1 reads MNHEY; CDR2 reads SVGAGI. Trimming took 6 bases from V and 0 from J, leaving 12 bases between them. CDR3 sequence (DNA): TGTGCCAGCAGCTTAGACGGACGCTCCTACAATGAGCAGTTCTTC. Translation gives CASSLDGRSYNEQFF.

The rearrangement uses TRBV7-6 and TRBJ2-5; perhaps TRBD2 as D (5 bases). The germline V gene has CDR1 SGHVS and CDR2 FNYEAQ. V lost 5 bases and J lost 5, with 12 bases in between. This CDR3 has 13 residues. Here the CDR3 reads CASSADSSETQYF. The CDR3 DNA follows: TGTGCCAGCAGCGCGGACTCTAGTGAGACCCAGTACTTC.

V usage is TRBV19 and J usage is TRBJ2-5, with D possibly being TRBD2 (7 bases). The CDR3 length is 17 residues. Germline V gene lookup returns CDR1 LNHDA and CDR2 SQIVND (reference sequence). With 4 bases removed from V and 1 base from J, the gap between germline ends came to 19 bases. The chain's CDR3 is CASSRRGGVTGQETQYF. CDR3 nucleotide sequence: TGTGCCAGTAGTAGAAGGGGGGGAGTTACAGGCCAAGAGACCCAGTACTTC.

The chain joins TRBV19 to TRBJ1-4; D may be TRBD1 (5 bases). The CDR3 has 15 residues. In germline, CDR1 is LNHDA, CDR2 SQIVND (reference sequence). Between the trimmed V and J ends, which lost 7 bases and 5 bases, there was a span of 17 bases. The CDR3 nucleotides are TGTGCCAGTAACTGGAACGGGGGTGTGAATGAAAAACTGTTTTTT. Translation: CASNWNGGVNEKLFF.

The V and J genes are TRBV9 and TRBJ2-2; no clear D gene. CDR3 length equals 13 residues. V dropped 6 bases and J dropped 0 bases, with 6 bases sitting between them. The germline V gene has CDR1 SGDLS and CDR2 YYNGEE. CDR3: CASTGANTGELFF. In DNA form, the CDR3 reads TGTGCCAGCACAGGCGCGAACACCGGGGAGCTGTTTTTT.

J is TRBJ1-2 and V is TRBV5-6, with D possibly matching TRBD1 (6 bases). Germline CDR1 SGHDT, CDR2 YYEEEE. The CDR3 totals 13 residues. Trimming cost V 3 bases and J 7 bases, with 13 bases left between them. This CDR3 reads CASSSYRDSGYTF. CDR3 nucleotide sequence: TGTGCCAGCAGCTCCTACAGGGACTCTGGCTACACCTTC.

This sequence joins TRBV6-4 and TRBJ2-2, with D perhaps TRBD1 (5 bases). CDR1 is MRHNA and CDR2 is SNTAGT in the germline V gene. There are 15 residues in the CDR3. V was clipped by 0 bases and J by 5 bases, with 10 bases between them. CDR3 amino acids: CASSDSLAGTGELFF. In DNA, the CDR3 is TGTGCCAGCAGTGACTCATTGGCAGGGACCGGGGAGCTGTTTTTT.

The chain is built from TRBV24-1 and TRBJ1-2, with 8 bases identical to TRBD1. With V trimmed by 9 bases and J by 8 bases, 13 bases remained unmatched. Germline values: CDR1 KGHDR, CDR2 SFDVKD. This CDR3 contains 14 residues. The CDR3 DNA reads TGTGCCACCTTGAGCAGGACAGGGAATGGAGGCTACACCTTC. The encoded protein is CATLSRTGNGGYTF.

This clone was detected only a few times. The gene calls are TRBV28 and TRBJ2-3, with 8 positions matching TRBD1. V lost 2 bases to trimming and J lost 2 bases; unmatched junction nucleotides: 3. The CDR3 spans 15 residues. Germline V CDR1 and CDR2: MDHEN, SYDVKM. CDR3: CASSLRTGYTDTQYF. The CDR3 bases are TGTGCCAGCAGTTTACGGACAGGGTACACAGATACGCAGTATTTT. The whole variable domain, filled in from reference TRBV28 and TRBJ2-3, reads DVKVTQSSRYLVKRTGEKVFLECVQDMDHENMFWYRQDPGLGLRLIYFSYDVKMKEKGDIPEGYSVSREKKERFSLILESASTNQTSMYLCASSLRTGYTDTQYFGPGTRLTVL.

The chain employs TRBV19 and TRBJ2-7, with D tentatively TRBD1 (5 bases). Trimming cost V 3 bases and J 4 bases, with 7 bases left between them. The CDR3 is 12 residues long. Germline V gene lookup returns CDR1 LNHDA and CDR2 SQIVND (reference sequence). CDR3 in DNA: TGTGCCAGTAGTATGCAGGGATACGAGCAGTACTTC. Its translation is CASSMQGYEQYF.

This chain joins TRBV19 and TRBJ2-1, with D maybe TRBD2 (5 bases). Looked up from germline, CDR1 is LNHDA and CDR2 is SQIVND (reference sequence). Trimming stripped 1 base from V and 7 bases from J, with 17 bases between. The CDR3 has 16 amino acids. CDR3 sequence: CASSIGGMGGGNEQFF. The CDR3 DNA is TGTGCCAGTAGTATAGGAGGGATGGGTGGCGGGAATGAGCAGTTCTTC.